This entry is about one TCR beta chain. Its antigen is unidentified. The entry originates in a study of graft-versus-host responses after intestinal transplantation. Study-wide background: The study gave all recipients anti-thymocyte globulin induction, then tacrolimus and steroids for 2 to 3 years.

Assay: immunoSEQ multiplex PCR; the TCRdb copy retains only in-frame clones and omits some. The table lists about 110,000 clones, 85% to 95% of them singletons. Study findings and constraints: There was an association between peak levels of circulating GvH clones and early post-transplant HvG declines. High graft-versus-host to host-versus-graft clonal ratios were seen in allografts of patients with graft-donor T cell macrochimerism. Recipient bone marrow held GvH clones, some seen earlier in ileum or blood.

Trimming took 10 bases from V and 4 from J, leaving 10 bases between them. Germline CDR1 and CDR2: SNHLY and FYNNEI. The CDR3 runs to 12 residues. This chain connects TRBV2 to TRBJ2-2; the D is unclear. The TCR sequence derives from a human donor who was the organ donor for an intestinal transplant. The source material was unstimulated CD8+ T cells sorted from spleen or lymph node cells, sampled before transplant. The CDR3 protein is CATLTGTGELFF. The CDR3 bases are TGTGCCACCCTTACGGGCACCGGGGAGCTGTTTTTT.